The rows below give T cell receptor beta chains drawn from one sample of a study of shared T cell receptors in the human thymus. The data were produced by immunoSEQ multiplex PCR, yet TCRdb's version contains in-frame clones alone and is incomplete. This sample has about 660,000 clones, with approximately 89% found just once. The same sample was also used in a study of human thymus T cells.

Sequencing input: thymocytes. These receptors originate from a boy younger than two with a congenital heart defect. CDR3s include the opening cysteine and the closing phenylalanine or tryptophan. Fields, in order: J gene, D gene, V gene, CDR3 DNA, CDR3 protein. The D gene is left open where the match is weak.

TRBJ2-1 TRBD2 TRBV5-1 TGCGCCAGCAGCCTTTTCCTAGCGGGGGGCCTCAATGAGCAGTTCTTC CASSLFLAGGLNEQFF
TRBJ1-1 NA TRBV6-5 TGTGCCAGCAGTTACAGGTGGGGGGATTGGAACACTGAAGCTTTCTTT CASSYRWGDWNTEAFF
TRBJ1-1 NA TRBV7-2 TGTGCCAGCAGCTTGCGAAAAAACACTGAAGCTTTCTTT CASSLRKNTEAFF
TRBJ2-1 TRBD2 TRBV4-3 TGCGCCAGCAGCCAAGATAGGTTTACCGGGACTAGCGGGAGCGGGTACAATGAGCAGTTCTTC CASSQDRFTGTSGSGYNEQFF
TRBJ1-2 TRBD1 TRBV2 TGTGCCAGCTGGGACAGGGTGGGGAACTATGGCTACACCTTC CASWDRVGNYGYTF
TRBJ1-4 NA TRBV19 TGTGCCAGTAGTACCACCAAGAAGTCGGAGGAAAAACTGTTTTTT CASSTTKKSEEKLFF
TRBJ2-1 TRBD2 TRBV14 TGTGCCAGCAGCCAAAGGGGGCTAGCGGGAGCAAATGAGCAGTTCTTC CASSQRGLAGANEQFF
TRBJ2-7 NA TRBV28 TGTGCCACAGGGGTAACCTACGAGCAGTACTTC CATGVTYEQYF
TRBJ1-1 NA TRBV29-1 TGCAGCGTTGAAGATCGGGGGGTACAAACTGAAGCTTTCTTT CSVEDRGVQTEAFF
TRBJ1-2 TRBD1 TRBV6-1 TGTGCCAGCAGTGAATCCGGGACAGGGTTGGGCTACACCTTC CASSESGTGLGYTF
TRBJ1-1 TRBD1 TRBV5-4 TGTGCCAGCAGCCAGGGACAGGGATGGACTGAAGCTTTCTTT CASSQGQGWTEAFF
TRBJ2-6 NA TRBV4-1 TGCGCCAGCAGCCAACTCCTACAGGTTAGCTCTGGGGCCAACGTCCTGACTTTC CASSQLLQVSSGANVLTF
TRBJ2-7 NA TRBV7-8 TGTGCCAGCAGCTTGCTTGTTAGCTGGAACTACGAGCAGTACTTC CASSLLVSWNYEQYF
TRBJ2-2 TRBD2 TRBV4-1 TGCGCCAGCAGAGAGGTAGGGCCCCGGACTAGCGGGGCGAACACCGGGGAGCTGTTTTTT CASREVGPRTSGANTGELFF
TRBJ2-7 TRBD2 TRBV4-1 TGCGCCAGCAGCCAGACCGGGACTAGCGGGAGGGTGGGAACCTACGAGCAGTACTTC CASSQTGTSGRVGTYEQYF
TRBJ2-3 TRBD2 TRBV19 TGTGCCAGTAGTGCCCGGACTAGCGGACAAACTAAAGATACGCAGTATTTT CASSARTSGQTKDTQYF
TRBJ2-1 NA TRBV29-1 TGCAGCGTTGACCCCTTAGCGGCCTCCTACAATGAGCAGTTCTTC CSVDPLAASYNEQFF